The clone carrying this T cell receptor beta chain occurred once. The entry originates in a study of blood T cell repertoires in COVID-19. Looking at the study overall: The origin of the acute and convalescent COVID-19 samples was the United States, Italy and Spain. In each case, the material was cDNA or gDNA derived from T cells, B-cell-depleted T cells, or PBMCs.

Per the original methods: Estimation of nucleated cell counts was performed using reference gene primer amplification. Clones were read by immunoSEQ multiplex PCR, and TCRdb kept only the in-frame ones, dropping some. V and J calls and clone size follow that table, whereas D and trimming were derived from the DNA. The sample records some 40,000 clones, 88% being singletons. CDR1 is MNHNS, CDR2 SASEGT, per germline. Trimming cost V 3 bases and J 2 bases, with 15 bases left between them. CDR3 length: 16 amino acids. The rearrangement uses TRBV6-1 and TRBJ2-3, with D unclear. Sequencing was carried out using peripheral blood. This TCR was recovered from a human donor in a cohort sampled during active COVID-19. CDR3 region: CASSERPLQVTDTQYF. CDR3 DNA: TGTGCCAGCAGTGAGCGGCCATTACAAGTCACAGATACGCAGTATTTT.